Sequencing of this TCR beta chain was carried out in a study of blood T cell repertoires in COVID-19. As originally analysed: The authors estimated nucleated cell counts from reference gene primer amplification. Only in-frame clones appear in the TCRdb table, and some are missing; sequencing was by immunoSEQ multiplex PCR. That table supplies the V and J calls and clone size; D and trimming were determined from the DNA. The repertoire has roughly 92,000 clones, about nine tenths of them found once; the top ten carry 4% to 6%. This CDR3 spans 20 amino acids. The clonotype was recovered from a man aged 50 or older with acute or convalescent COVID-19. The specimen was peripheral blood. V usage is TRBV21-1 and J usage is TRBJ2-1; the table's D call, TRBD2, has no DNA check behind it. TRBV21-1 is designated a pseudogene. The CDR3 nucleotides read TGTGCCAGCAGCTCAGGGACTAGCGGGAACATTGAGAGCTCCTACAATGAGCAGTTCTTC. Encoded protein: CASSSGTSGNIESSYNEQFF.